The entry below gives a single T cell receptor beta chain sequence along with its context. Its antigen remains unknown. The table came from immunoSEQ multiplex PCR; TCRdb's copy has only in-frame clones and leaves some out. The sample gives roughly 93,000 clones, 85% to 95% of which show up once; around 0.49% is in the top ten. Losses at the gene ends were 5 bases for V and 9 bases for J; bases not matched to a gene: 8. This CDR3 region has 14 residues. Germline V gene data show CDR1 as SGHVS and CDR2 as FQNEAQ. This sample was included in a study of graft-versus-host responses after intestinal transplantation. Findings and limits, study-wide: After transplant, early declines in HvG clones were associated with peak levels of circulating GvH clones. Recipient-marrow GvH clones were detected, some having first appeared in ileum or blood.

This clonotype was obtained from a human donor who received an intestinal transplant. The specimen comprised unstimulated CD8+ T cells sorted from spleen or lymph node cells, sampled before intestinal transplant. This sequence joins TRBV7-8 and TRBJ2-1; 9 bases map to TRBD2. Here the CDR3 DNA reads TGTGCCAGCAGCGAGAGACTAGCGGATCCTGAGCAGTTCTTC. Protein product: CASSERLADPEQFF. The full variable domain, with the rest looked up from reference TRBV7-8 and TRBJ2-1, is GAGVSQSPRYKVAKRGQDVALRCDPISGHVSLFWYQQALGQGPEFLTYFQNEAQLDKSGLPSDRFFAERPEGSVSTLKIQRTQQEDSAVYLCASSERLADPEQFFGPGTRLTVL.